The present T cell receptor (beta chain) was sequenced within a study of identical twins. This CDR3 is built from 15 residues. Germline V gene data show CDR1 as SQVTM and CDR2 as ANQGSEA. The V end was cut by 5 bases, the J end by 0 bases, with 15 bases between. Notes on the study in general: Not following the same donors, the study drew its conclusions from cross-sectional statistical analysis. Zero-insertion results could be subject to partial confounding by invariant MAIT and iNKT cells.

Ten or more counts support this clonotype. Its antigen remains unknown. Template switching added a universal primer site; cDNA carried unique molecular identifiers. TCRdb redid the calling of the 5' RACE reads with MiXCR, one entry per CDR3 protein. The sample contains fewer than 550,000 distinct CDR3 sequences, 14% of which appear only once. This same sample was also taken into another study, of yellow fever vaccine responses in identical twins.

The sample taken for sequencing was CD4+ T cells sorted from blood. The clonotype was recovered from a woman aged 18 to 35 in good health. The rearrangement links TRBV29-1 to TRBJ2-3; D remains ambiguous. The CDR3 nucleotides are TGCAGCGTTCCCCTCGGTGGCGGAAGCACAGATACGCAGTATTTT. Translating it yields CSVPLGGGSTDTQYF.